This T cell receptor (beta chain) derives from a study of blood T cell repertoires in COVID-19. Germline CDR1 reads SGDLS; CDR2 reads YYNGEE. V shed 3 bases and J shed 5 bases, with 14 bases lying between them. There are 15 residues in the CDR3. Measured with immunoSEQ multiplex PCR; TCRdb has only the in-frame clones, and not every one. The table has over 200,000 clones, approximately 84% seen once. The source of this sequence is a man in his fifties or sixties who had recovered from COVID-19. J is TRBJ1-4 and V is TRBV9; TRBD1 might be the D (5 bases). Sequenced input: PBMCs or T cells enriched from blood (not recorded which). Written as DNA, the CDR3 is TGTGCCAGCAGCGCGTTTCAGGGATTGAATGAAAAACTGTTTTTT. The encoded protein is CASSAFQGLNEKLFF.